This TCR beta chain originates from a study of blood T cell repertoires in COVID-19 (TCRdb year 2020). With regard to the full study: Samples covering the acute and convalescent phases of COVID-19 were provided by collaborators in the United States, Italy and Spain. The prospective study material was composed of cDNA or gDNA derived from T cells, B-cell-depleted T cells, or PBMCs. The dataset comprised deeply sampled blood TCRbeta repertoires from subjects exposed to, actively infected with, or recovered from COVID-19. Samples came from the ongoing ImmuneRACE study (first 160 participants) plus 1,254 subjects from 6 global collaborators. The repertoires were released in a freely available public database intended as a resource for research on the immune response to SARS-CoV-2. Where HLA class I and class II types were available, the types were taken from metadata supplied by the sample provider, not from assay-based typing. The sample metadata nearly always contained a de-identified subject ID, COVID-19 status, age in years and sex. Overall study outcomes, separate from this receptor: How much clinical and demographic metadata was included differed by source and by participant, and the metadata was provided uncurated.

Comment on this clone: The clone's antigen remains unknown. The sample holds no much larger clone one base away, and base qualities are not on file.

V and J lose 2 bases and 4 bases, and a span of 6 bases separates them. From its cysteine to its phenylalanine, the CDR3 spans 13 amino acids. Only the CDR3 portion is preserved as DNA: 39 bases, with reading frame beginning at the first base. TCRbeta CDR3 regions were amplified from genomic DNA using the immunoSEQ Assay, a bias-controlled multiplex PCR. As for the authors' bioinformatics: Nucleated cell counts per sample were estimated from amplification of reference gene primers within the assay. Sequence reads were collapsed and filtered to measure the absolute abundance of every unique TCRbeta CDR3 rearrangement. Productive Simpson clonality was computed per sample as the square root of Simpson's diversity index over productive rearrangements. Imported from immuneACCESS, the table was reduced by TCRdb to in-frame sequences with V and J called. These copies leave out some clones; in studies compared against another copy, an unresolved V gene accounts for under half, and the cause of the remainder is not known. V, J and clone size are those of that table, while D and trimming were read from the DNA. Recorded for this sample are approximately 130,000 clones; about 90% of them occurred a single time. The ten largest clones add up to 15% to 20% of the sample.

Samples from volunteer blood donors who had recovered from COVID-19 were contributed by a second Seattle source. The collaborating institutions used their own protocols to collect whole blood in K2EDTA tubes. For TCRbeta analysis, collaborator samples were shipped as frozen whole blood, as isolated PBMCs, or as DNA extracted from either sample type. Input material: peripheral blood. The clonotype was recovered from a woman aged 45-59 years who had recovered from COVID-19. The chain is encoded by TRBV12-3 or TRBV12-4 joined to TRBJ1-5; confidence is insufficient to name the D gene. Read as DNA, the sequence is TGTGCCAGCAGTTTATTCGTAAATCAGCCCCAGCATTTT. Its protein product is CASSLFVNQPQHF.